Following are 9 T cell receptor beta chains from one sample sequenced in a study of OX40 agonist ivuxolimab in advanced cancers. TCRdb's copy holds only in-frame clones and misses some; the assay was immunoSEQ multiplex PCR. Altogether 65,000 to 85,000 clones are present, around 90% being singletons, with the ten largest covering 0.65%. The sequences come from CD4+ or CD8+ T cells sorted from blood, collected in a trial of the OX40 agonist ivuxolimab. Receptors originate from an adult with an advanced solid tumor such as melanoma, head and neck, liver or kidney cancer.

CDR3 sequence (DNA): TGTGCCAGTAAGACAGGGGGCGGTTACGAGCAGTACTTC. It yields the protein CASKTGGGYEQYF. The chain combines TRBV19 with TRBJ2-7; 10 nucleotides line up with TRBD1. Germline lookup yields CDR1 LNHDA and CDR2 SQIVND (reference sequence). The CDR3 loop spans 13 amino acids. J lost 4 bases, V lost 7 bases, and 4 bases had no gene match.

The chain combines TRBV30 with TRBJ1-2; 7 bases agree with TRBD1. V gave up 0 bases and J gave up 8 bases; unmatched junction bases: 6. Germline V gene lookup returns CDR1 GTSNPN and CDR2 SVGIG (reference sequence). CDR3 length equals 13 residues. CDR3 sequence reads: CAWSVNRGEGYTF. The CDR3, as DNA: TGTGCCTGGAGTGTTAACAGGGGTGAAGGCTACACCTTC.

V gene TRBV19 combines with J gene TRBJ1-1; the D is unclear. This CDR3 has 13 residues. Trimming removed 3 bases at V and 1 base at J, with 6 bases between. The germline CDR1 and CDR2 sequences are LNHDA and SQIVND (reference sequence). CDR3 residues: CASSIYPNTEAFF. The CDR3 DNA follows: TGTGCCAGTAGTATCTACCCGAACACTGAAGCTTTCTTT.

The rearrangement links TRBV9 to TRBJ2-1; 10 bases match TRBD2. V was pared by 4 bases and J by 4 bases, with 17 bases of the junction left unmatched. The CDR3 has 19 residues. The germline gives CDR1 SGDLS, CDR2 YYNGEE. The CDR3 bases are TGTGCCAGCAGCAGCGGGCTAGCGGGGGCGAAAAGCCTATACAATGAGCAGTTCTTC. It translates to CASSSGLAGAKSLYNEQFF.

J is TRBJ2-3 and V is TRBV30, with D hard to call. V was cut by 0 bases and J by 0 bases, with 4 bases left in between. The length of the CDR3 is 13 residues. The V gene's germline CDR1 is GTSNPN and CDR2 SVGIG (reference sequence). CDR3 DNA: TGTGCCTGGAGTGTAGAGAGCACAGATACGCAGTATTTT. Encoded protein: CAWSVESTDTQYF.

The CDR3 spells CASSPIPDPYEQYF. The DNA for the CDR3 is TGCGCCAGCAGCCCCATTCCCGACCCCTACGAGCAGTACTTC. The chain employs TRBV5-1 and TRBJ2-7; no firm D call. Germline CDR1 SGHRS, CDR2 YFSETQ. The CDR3 totals 14 residues. V was cut by 4 bases and J by 2 bases, with 13 bases left in between.

This rearrangement joins TRBV19 to TRBJ1-5, with 8 nucleotides matching TRBD1. The germline gives CDR1 LNHDA, CDR2 SQIVND (reference sequence). The CDR3 loop spans 17 amino acids. The J segment lost 2 bases and the V segment lost 5 bases, leaving 11 bases of the junction unmatched. The CDR3 reads CASSPTPGQAGNQPQHF. Written as DNA, the CDR3 is TGTGCCAGTAGTCCTACCCCGGGACAGGCCGGCAATCAGCCCCAGCATTTT.

This chain links TRBV30 with TRBJ2-7; 13 positions agree with TRBD2. Germline loops: CDR1 GTSNPN, CDR2 SVGIG (reference sequence). This CDR3 is built from 15 residues. V lost 0 bases and J lost 7; bases outside the gene matches: 6. The CDR3 protein is CAWSVRGLAGSEQYF. CDR3 sequence (DNA): TGTGCCTGGAGTGTAAGGGGACTAGCGGGATCTGAGCAGTACTTC.

The chain uses TRBV30 and TRBJ2-7; D is unclear. V was trimmed by 3 bases and J by 4 bases, leaving 10 bases between them. The CDR3 is made up of 12 amino acids. Germline V gene data show CDR1 as GTSNPN and CDR2 as SVGIG (reference sequence). The CDR3 DNA reads as TGTGCCTGGAGGAACCCCCTTTACGAGCAGTACTTC. Translation: CAWRNPLYEQYF. Supplemented by reference TRBV30 and TRBJ2-7, the full variable domain reads SQTIHQWPATLVQPVGSPLSLECTVEGTSNPNLYWYRQAAGRGLQLLFYSVGIGQISSEVPQNLSASRPQDRQFILSSKKLLLSDSGFYLCAWRNPLYEQYFGPGTRLTVT.